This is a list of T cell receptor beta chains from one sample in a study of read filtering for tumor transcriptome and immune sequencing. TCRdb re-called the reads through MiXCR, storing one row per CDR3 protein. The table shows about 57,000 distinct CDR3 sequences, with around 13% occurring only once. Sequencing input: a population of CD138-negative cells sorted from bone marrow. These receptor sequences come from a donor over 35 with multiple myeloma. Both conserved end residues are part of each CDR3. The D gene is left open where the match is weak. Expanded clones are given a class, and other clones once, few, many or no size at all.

CDR3 DNA: TGTGCCAGCAGCTTACCTCAGGGGAGGAGTTCCTACGAGCAGTACTTC
CDR3 protein: CASSLPQGRSSYEQYF
J gene: TRBJ2-7
V gene: TRBV7-3
clone size: few
D gene: .
CDR3 length: 16

CDR3 DNA: TGTGCCAGCAGCTACAGGGGTAGCGGCACAGATACGCAGTATTTT
CDR3 protein: CASSYRGSGTDTQYF
J gene: TRBJ2-3
V gene: TRBV7-3
clone size: .
D gene: TRBD1
CDR3 length: 15

CDR3 DNA: TGCAGTGCCCCGGAGGGGCGAAGAAGGGAAAAACTGTTTTTT
CDR3 protein: CSAPEGRRREKLFF
J gene: TRBJ1-4
V gene: TRBV20-1
clone size: many
D gene: .
CDR3 length: 14

CDR3 DNA: TGTGCCAGCAGCCCGCCTTTAGGGGTCGGGGACAATGAGCAGTTCTTC
CDR3 protein: CASSPPLGVGDNEQFF
J gene: TRBJ2-1
V gene: TRBV7-9
clone size: many
D gene: .
CDR3 length: 16

CDR3 DNA: TGTGCCAGCTCCGACACGGGTCGGGAGCAGTACTTC
CDR3 protein: CASSDTGREQYF
J gene: TRBJ2-7
V gene: TRBV18
clone size: once
D gene: .
CDR3 length: 12

CDR3 DNA: TGTGCCAGCAGTCCCGGGACTGGAGCATACGAGCGGTACTTC
CDR3 protein: CASSPGTGAYERYF
J gene: TRBJ2-7
V gene: TRBV6-5
clone size: .
D gene: .
CDR3 length: 14

CDR3 DNA: TGTGCCAGCAGCGTAGGGGTCTCGACAGGGACTTCACCCCTCCACTTT
CDR3 protein: CASSVGVSTGTSPLHF
J gene: TRBJ1-6
V gene: TRBV9
clone size: many
D gene: TRBD1
CDR3 length: 16

CDR3 DNA: TGTGCCAGCAGCTCGGACAGGGACTATGGCTACACCTTC
CDR3 protein: CASSSDRDYGYTF
J gene: TRBJ1-2
V gene: TRBV7-3
clone size: many
D gene: TRBD1
CDR3 length: 13

CDR3 DNA: TGCAGCGTTGTAGGAAGGAACAATGAGCAGTTCTTC
CDR3 protein: CSVVGRNNEQFF
J gene: TRBJ2-1
V gene: TRBV29-1
clone size: many
D gene: .
CDR3 length: 12

CDR3 DNA: TGTGCCAGCAGTTTTTCGGGAAATTACGAGCAGTACTTC
CDR3 protein: CASSFSGNYEQYF
J gene: TRBJ2-7
V gene: TRBV27
clone size: many
D gene: .
CDR3 length: 13

CDR3 DNA: TGTGCCAGCAGTTTTGGGCGGACGAACACCGGGGAGCTGTTTTTT
CDR3 protein: CASSFGRTNTGELFF
J gene: TRBJ2-2
V gene: TRBV12-3/TRBV12-4
clone size: many
D gene: .
CDR3 length: 15

CDR3 DNA: TGCAGCGTCCTAGAGCACAGTTTGAACACTGAAGCTTTCTTT
CDR3 protein: CSVLEHSLNTEAFF
J gene: TRBJ1-1
V gene: TRBV29-1
clone size: many
D gene: .
CDR3 length: 14

CDR3 DNA: TGTGCCAGCAGCGCACGACCCATAGGGACAGGGGGCGCGAAGGGGACAGATACGCAGTATTTT
CDR3 protein: CASSARPIGTGGAKGTDTQYF
J gene: TRBJ2-3
V gene: TRBV7-9
clone size: .
D gene: TRBD1
CDR3 length: 21

CDR3 DNA: TGTGCCAGCAGCCAAGTAACAGTTCCAGATACGCAGTATTTT
CDR3 protein: CASSQVTVPDTQYF
J gene: TRBJ2-3
V gene: TRBV14
clone size: .
D gene: .
CDR3 length: 14

CDR3 DNA: TGTGCCAGCAGCCAAGATTTGCGGAATGAGCAGTTCTTC
CDR3 protein: CASSQDLRNEQFF
J gene: TRBJ2-1
V gene: TRBV3-1
clone size: many
D gene: .
CDR3 length: 13